A selection of T cell receptor beta chains follows, all from one sample in a study of blood T cell repertoires in COVID-19. The table came from immunoSEQ multiplex PCR; TCRdb's copy has only in-frame clones and leaves some out. The sample yields about 250,000 clones, about 80% seen once. Sequenced material: peripheral blood. Receptor source: a man aged 50 to 60 with active or convalescent COVID-19. CDR3s include the opening cysteine and the closing phenylalanine or tryptophan. A D gene is named only where the DNA matches it firmly. Not every row has a clone size; where given, it reads once, few, many or a size class.

CDR3: CASSWRGNTGELFF
DNA: TGTGCCAGCAGTTGGCGGGGAAACACCGGGGAGCTGTTTTTT
D: .
size: .
J: TRBJ2-2
V: TRBV27

CDR3: CASRNRDNSYEQYF
DNA: TGTGCCAGCAGAAACCGGGACAACTCCTACGAGCAGTACTTC
D: .
size: once
J: TRBJ2-7
V: TRBV2

CDR3: CASSPEGDFYGYTF
DNA: TGCGCCAGCAGTCCGGAGGGAGACTTCTATGGCTACACCTTC
D: .
size: few
J: TRBJ1-2
V: TRBV23-1

CDR3: CASSSRQGAGEKLFF
DNA: TGTGCCAGCAGCTCCCGACAGGGGGCCGGGGAAAAACTGTTTTTT
D: TRBD1
size: .
J: TRBJ1-4
V: TRBV4-2

CDR3: CASSLRTSGGGDTQYF
DNA: TGTGCCAGCAGCTTGCGTACTAGCGGGGGGGGAGATACGCAGTATTTT
D: TRBD2
size: .
J: TRBJ2-3
V: TRBV11-3

CDR3: CASSPGQGGFF
DNA: TGTGCCAGCTCACCAGGACAGGGTGGGTTCTTC
D: TRBD1
size: .
J: TRBJ2-1
V: TRBV18

CDR3: CASTPGGYYYGYTF
DNA: TGTGCCAGCACCCCCGGCGGATACTACTATGGCTACACCTTC
D: .
size: .
J: TRBJ1-2
V: TRBV6-2/TRBV6-3

CDR3: CASSQRTENTEAFF
DNA: TGTGCCAGCAGCCAACGGACAGAGAACACTGAAGCTTTCTTT
D: .
size: .
J: TRBJ1-1
V: TRBV2

CDR3: CASSVAKRTEAFF
DNA: TGTGCCAGCAGCGTAGCTAAGAGGACTGAAGCTTTCTTT
D: .
size: few
J: TRBJ1-1
V: TRBV9

CDR3: CASTRDFGNTIYF
DNA: TGTGCCAGTACCCGGGACTTTGGAAACACCATATATTTT
D: .
size: .
J: TRBJ1-3
V: TRBV19

CDR3: CASSQDSGWDTGELFF
DNA: TGTGCCAGCAGCCAAGACAGTGGGTGGGACACCGGGGAGCTGTTTTTT
D: .
size: .
J: TRBJ2-2
V: TRBV11-2

CDR3: CASSQDGTGDSPLHF
DNA: TGCGCCAGCAGCCAAGATGGGACAGGCGATTCACCCCTCCACTTT
D: TRBD1
size: .
J: TRBJ1-6
V: TRBV4-3

CDR3: CASTQRGDLTDTQYF
DNA: TGTGCCAGCACCCAGCGGGGGGACCTCACAGATACGCAGTATTTT
D: TRBD2
size: .
J: TRBJ2-3
V: TRBV2

CDR3: CASREGGTEAFF
DNA: TGTGCCAGCAGGGAGGGGGGGACTGAAGCTTTCTTT
D: .
size: .
J: TRBJ1-1
V: TRBV6-5

CDR3: CASSSGTSGGPQETQYF
DNA: TGTGCCAGCAGCTCAGGGACTAGCGGGGGCCCCCAAGAGACCCAGTACTTC
D: TRBD2
size: .
J: TRBJ2-5
V: TRBV11-2

CDR3: CASSGGQGLNGNTIYF
DNA: TGTGCCAGCAGCGGAGGACAGGGGCTAAATGGAAACACCATATATTTT
D: TRBD1
size: .
J: TRBJ1-3
V: TRBV11-2

CDR3: CASSLFGGGAGEQFF
DNA: TGTGCCAGCAGTTTATTCGGCGGGGGGGCTGGTGAGCAGTTCTTC
D: TRBD2
size: .
J: TRBJ2-1
V: TRBV28

CDR3: CASSLGGQLAEAFF
DNA: TGTGCCAGCAGCTTAGGAGGGCAGCTCGCTGAAGCTTTCTTT
D: .
size: .
J: TRBJ1-1
V: TRBV7-9

CDR3: CASSRGGPEEKLFF
DNA: TGTGCCAGCTCCCGCGGGGGCCCCGAGGAAAAACTGTTTTTT
D: .
size: .
J: TRBJ1-4
V: TRBV28

CDR3: CASSEGARTEAFF
DNA: TGTGCCAGCAGCGAGGGGGCGCGGACTGAAGCTTTCTTT
D: TRBD1
size: .
J: TRBJ1-1
V: TRBV7-2

CDR3: CASIPSGGAITQYF
DNA: TGTGCCAGCATCCCTAGCGGGGGGGCCATTACGCAGTATTTT
D: TRBD2
size: .
J: TRBJ2-3
V: TRBV7-2

CDR3: CASSLGQGTDTQYF
DNA: TGTGCCAGCAGCCTTGGACAGGGCACAGATACGCAGTATTTT
D: TRBD1
size: .
J: TRBJ2-3
V: TRBV9

CDR3: CASSYSLYRTEAFF
DNA: TGTGCCAGCAGTTACTCGCTTTACAGGACTGAAGCTTTCTTT
D: .
size: once
J: TRBJ1-1
V: TRBV6-2/TRBV6-3

CDR3: CASSLLAGGPDTQYF
DNA: TGTGCCAGCAGTTTACTAGCGGGGGGGCCAGATACGCAGTATTTT
D: TRBD2
size: .
J: TRBJ2-3
V: TRBV28

CDR3: CASTEHLAGASYEQYF
DNA: TGTGCCAGCACCGAACACCTAGCGGGGGCCTCCTACGAGCAGTACTTC
D: TRBD2
size: .
J: TRBJ2-7
V: TRBV2

CDR3: CASIQQSGQPQHF
DNA: TGTGCCAGCATACAACAGTCCGGTCAGCCCCAGCATTTT
D: .
size: few
J: TRBJ1-5
V: TRBV6-5

CDR3: CAISESTQGARNTEAFF
DNA: TGTGCCATCAGTGAGTCAACCCAGGGGGCCAGGAACACTGAAGCTTTCTTT
D: TRBD1
size: .
J: TRBJ1-1
V: TRBV10-3

CDR3: CASSLGTGLNTEAFF
DNA: TGTGCCAGCAGCTTAGGGACAGGCTTGAACACTGAAGCTTTCTTT
D: TRBD1
size: once
J: TRBJ1-1
V: TRBV7-2

CDR3: CASSSQGYYEQYF
DNA: TGTGCCAGCAGCTCACAGGGCTACTACGAGCAGTACTTC
D: .
size: .
J: TRBJ2-7
V: TRBV12-3/TRBV12-4

CDR3: CASSPDRDEKLFF
DNA: TGTGCCAGCAGTCCTGACAGGGATGAAAAACTGTTTTTT
D: TRBD1
size: .
J: TRBJ1-4
V: TRBV5-4

CDR3: CASSSDGTNSDTQYF
DNA: TGTGCCAGCAGCTCGGATGGGACTAACTCAGATACGCAGTATTTT
D: TRBD2
size: once
J: TRBJ2-3
V: TRBV6-6

CDR3: CASSQVSRVAGGAIHEQYF
DNA: TGTGCCAGCAGCCAAGTCTCAAGGGTAGCGGGGGGGGCAATCCACGAGCAGTACTTC
D: TRBD2
size: .
J: TRBJ2-7
V: TRBV4-2

CDR3: CASSPWTSYNEQFF
DNA: TGTGCCAGCAGCCCATGGACTAGCTACAATGAGCAGTTCTTC
D: TRBD2
size: once
J: TRBJ2-1
V: TRBV3-1/TRBV3-2

CDR3: CASSLDISSGANVLTF
DNA: TGCGCCAGCAGCTTGGACATAAGCTCTGGGGCCAACGTCCTGACTTTC
D: .
size: few
J: TRBJ2-6
V: TRBV5-1

CDR3: CASSPTGGDTEAFF
DNA: TGTGCCAGCAGTCCGACAGGGGGCGACACTGAAGCTTTCTTT
D: TRBD1
size: .
J: TRBJ1-1
V: TRBV27

CDR3: CASSLFQGSYNEQFF
DNA: TGCGCCAGCAGCTTGTTCCAGGGTTCCTACAATGAGCAGTTCTTC
D: .
size: .
J: TRBJ2-1
V: TRBV5-1

CDR3: CASSLPPGLAKNIQYF
DNA: TGTGCCAGCAGTTTACCGCCCGGACTAGCCAAAAACATTCAGTACTTC
D: .
size: .
J: TRBJ2-4
V: TRBV28

CDR3: CASSVDGEYTEAFF
DNA: TGTGCCAGCAGCGTAGATGGGGAGTACACTGAAGCTTTCTTT
D: .
size: .
J: TRBJ1-1
V: TRBV9

CDR3: CASSETGGQGVETQYF
DNA: TGTGCCAGCAGTGAAACGGGGGGACAGGGGGTTGAGACCCAGTACTTC
D: TRBD1
size: few
J: TRBJ2-5
V: TRBV6-1

CDR3: CASSLRGGAEAFF
DNA: TGTGCCAGCAGTTTGCGGGGAGGCGCTGAAGCTTTCTTT
D: .
size: .
J: TRBJ1-1
V: TRBV27

CDR3: CASSLGLAGGPRHNEQFF
DNA: TGTGCCAGCAGCTTAGGGCTAGCGGGGGGGCCGAGACACAATGAGCAGTTCTTC
D: TRBD2
size: .
J: TRBJ2-1
V: TRBV7-7

CDR3: CASSLSGGASGTDTQYF
DNA: TGTGCCAGCAGCTTAAGCGGGGGGGCCTCGGGCACAGATACGCAGTATTTT
D: TRBD2
size: .
J: TRBJ2-3
V: TRBV11-2

CDR3: CASSGRSGYNEQFF
DNA: TGTGCCAGCAGCGGTCGGAGTGGGTACAATGAGCAGTTCTTC
D: .
size: .
J: TRBJ2-1
V: TRBV6-5

CDR3: CASSLLAGGRNEQYF
DNA: TGTGCCAGCAGTTTATTGGCGGGGGGGCGAAACGAGCAGTACTTC
D: TRBD2
size: .
J: TRBJ2-7
V: TRBV28

CDR3: CASSPTVNNEQFF
DNA: TGTGCCAGTAGCCCGACTGTAAACAATGAGCAGTTCTTC
D: .
size: few
J: TRBJ2-1
V: TRBV19

CDR3: CASSQVVGGGYEQYF
DNA: TGTGCCAGCAGCCAAGTAGTAGGGGGGGGATACGAGCAGTACTTC
D: .
size: .
J: TRBJ2-7
V: TRBV3-1/TRBV3-2

CDR3: CASRPTGNTEAFF
DNA: TGTGCCAGCAGACCGACAGGGAACACTGAAGCTTTCTTT
D: .
size: .
J: TRBJ1-1
V: TRBV6-5

CDR3: CASSTGGNTEAFF
DNA: TGCGCCAGCAGCACGGGGGGGAACACTGAAGCTTTCTTT
D: .
size: .
J: TRBJ1-1
V: TRBV5-1

CDR3: CAISASDRGEYGYTF
DNA: TGTGCCATCAGTGCCTCGGACAGGGGAGAGTATGGCTACACCTTC
D: TRBD1
size: once
J: TRBJ1-2
V: TRBV10-3

CDR3: CAWSGSGGRTDTQYF
DNA: TGTGCCTGGAGTGGGAGCGGGGGGCGCACAGATACGCAGTATTTT
D: TRBD2
size: .
J: TRBJ2-3
V: TRBV30

CDR3: CASRGDTLNTEAFF
DNA: TGTGCCAGCAGAGGGGACACTTTGAACACTGAAGCTTTCTTT
D: .
size: .
J: TRBJ1-1
V: TRBV6-5

CDR3: CASSPNPLGRGAFNEQFF
DNA: TGTGCCAGCAGCCCGAACCCCCTCGGGCGGGGGGCCTTCAATGAGCAGTTCTTC
D: TRBD2
size: few
J: TRBJ2-1
V: TRBV4-2

CDR3: CASSAGLGSGNTIYF
DNA: TGTGCCAGCAGCGCCGGACTGGGCTCTGGAAACACCATATATTTT
D: .
size: .
J: TRBJ1-3
V: TRBV9

CDR3: CASSARDTEAFF
DNA: TGTGCCAGCAGTGCCCGGGACACTGAAGCTTTCTTT
D: .
size: .
J: TRBJ1-1
V: TRBV2

CDR3: CASSYGDSGNTIYF
DNA: TGTGCCAGCAGTTACGGAGACTCTGGAAACACCATATATTTT
D: .
size: .
J: TRBJ1-3
V: TRBV6-5